The entry below gives a single TCR beta chain sequence along with its context. The antigen remains unidentified. The CDR3 loop spans 14 amino acids. Trimming removed 5 bases at V and 6 bases at J, with 14 bases between. Per germline, CDR1 SGHNT and CDR2 YENEEA. This record comes from a study of vaccination and CD4 T cells after COVID-19. Sequencing of DNA taken from cultured CD4+ T cells relied on the Oncomine TCR Beta short-read assay. Scientists extracted genomic DNA from CD4+ T cells grown in culture. MiXCR, run by TCRdb on the PCR reads, gives a single entry per CDR3 protein. Of 15,000 to 20,000 distinct CDR3 sequences in the sample, more than 50% are singletons; the top ten hold roughly a tenth. Treatment noted: approximately 10-day PBMC culture with coronavirus spike peptide pools or control peptides (ViraFEST assay). Under the ViraFEST approach, antigen-specific T cells were expanded with peptide pools and TCRs subsequently sequenced. Replacement of half the medium with fresh IL-2 medium took place on days 3 and 7.

The J gene is TRBJ2-1, the V gene TRBV11-3; D gene uncertain. The sample consisted of CD4+ T cells from blood, cultured in vitro. This clonotype was sampled from a human donor who had recovered from COVID-19. CDR3 loop: CASSVGGVSNEQFF. CDR3 nucleotides: TGTGCCAGCAGCGTAGGTGGGGTGAGCAATGAGCAGTTCTTC. The whole variable domain, filled in from reference TRBV11-3 and TRBJ2-1, reads EAGVVQSPRYKIIEKKQPVAFWCNPISGHNTLYWYLQNLGQGPELLIRYENEEAVDDSQLPKDRFSAERLKGVDSTLKIQPAELGDSAVYLCASSVGGVSNEQFFGPGTRLTVL.